These 9 T cell receptor beta chains share one sample of origin, sequenced in a study of T cell responses to AZD1222 COVID-19 vaccine. TCRdb's table, derived via immunoSEQ multiplex PCR, lists solely in-frame clones and lacks some. Of some 150,000 clones in the sample, around nine tenths were seen once. Material: peripheral blood, obtained 28 days after the second AZD1222 dose. These receptors were obtained from an adult who received the AZD1222 COVID-19 vaccine.

V is TRBV6-5 and J is TRBJ1-1; D call uncertain. Trimming cost V 7 bases and J 5 bases, with 17 bases left between them. CDR1 and CDR2 (germline): MNHEY, SVGAGI. The CDR3 length is 14 residues. CDR3 residues: CASKVGGPGTEAFF. DNA for the CDR3: TGTGCCAGCAAGGTGGGAGGCCCCGGGACTGAAGCTTTCTTT.

CDR3 bases: TGCAGCGTCGCCCGGACAGACGAGCAGTACTTC. Its protein is CSVARTDEQYF. The J gene is TRBJ2-7, the V gene TRBV29-1, with TRBD1 as a possible D gene (6 bases). V was clipped by 6 bases and J by 5 bases, with 11 bases between them. This CDR3 is built from 11 residues. Germline V lookup: CDR1 SQVTM, CDR2 ANQGSEA.

This chain connects TRBV15 to TRBJ1-2; D remains unclear. Trimming pared 5 bases from V and 7 bases from J, leaving 11 bases between. This CDR3 has 12 amino acids. Germline V gene lookup returns CDR1 LNHNV and CDR2 YYDKDF (reference sequence). CDR3 amino acids: CATSPPWGGYTF. The CDR3, as DNA: TGTGCCACCAGCCCCCCCTGGGGTGGCTACACCTTC.

The CDR3 loop reads CASSFRSGNTIYF. CDR3 sequence (DNA): TGTGCCAGCAGTTTCCGATCTGGAAACACCATATATTTT. The V and J genes are TRBV6-5 and TRBJ1-3; D not certain. V was shortened by 4 bases and J by 1 base, with 5 bases between the two germline ends. CDR3 size: 13 residues. Germline V gene data show CDR1 as MNHEY and CDR2 as SVGAGI.

The rearrangement uses TRBV7-9 and TRBJ2-7; D perhaps matches TRBD1 (5 bases). V was shortened by 6 bases and J by 2 bases, with 11 bases between the two germline ends. Germline loops: CDR1 SEHNR, CDR2 FQNEAQ (reference sequence). The CDR3 is made up of 13 amino acids. The CDR3 coding sequence is TGTGCCAGCAGTCAGGGTGGGGCCTACGAGCAGTACTTC. Amino acids: CASSQGGAYEQYF.

CDR3 residues: CASSQSPGLGAFF. The CDR3 DNA sequence: TGCGCCAGCAGCCAAAGCCCGGGACTGGGGGCTTTCTTT. V usage is TRBV4-3 and J usage is TRBJ1-1; D perhaps matches TRBD1 (5 bases). Trimming pared 2 bases from V and 11 bases from J, leaving 15 bases between. Germline V gene sequence: CDR1 LGHNA, CDR2 YSLEER. The CDR3 has 13 residues.

The DNA for the CDR3 is TGTGCCAGCTCCGGTAGAGGGGCGGCGGGGAACACCATATATTTT. This encodes CASSGRGAAGNTIYF. The chain is built from TRBV6-5 and TRBJ1-3; possible D gene TRBD1, 5 bases. Deletions cut 8 bases from V and 7 bases from J, with 21 bases between. This CDR3 contains 15 residues. CDR1 is MNHEY, CDR2 SVGAGI, per germline.

The rearrangement uses TRBV20-1 and TRBJ1-5; D is unresolved. CDR3 length: 15 amino acids. CDR1 is DFQATT and CDR2 is SNEGSKA in the germline V gene (reference sequence). Trimming stripped 3 bases from V and 0 bases from J, with 12 bases between. The CDR3 DNA reads TGCAGTGCTAGTCGGGCAGGCCTTAGCAATCAGCCCCAGCATTTT. This translates into CSASRAGLSNQPQHF.

The chain links TRBV30 to TRBJ1-4; possibly TRBD1 for D (6 bases). Germline CDR1 reads GTSNPN; CDR2 reads SVGIG (reference sequence). The CDR3 sequence is 16 residues long. Between the trimmed V and J ends, which lost 2 bases and 8 bases, there was a span of 21 bases. The CDR3 is CAWSPKPPGQQEKLFF. DNA for the CDR3: TGTGCCTGGAGTCCTAAACCCCCCGGACAGCAGGAAAAACTGTTTTTT.